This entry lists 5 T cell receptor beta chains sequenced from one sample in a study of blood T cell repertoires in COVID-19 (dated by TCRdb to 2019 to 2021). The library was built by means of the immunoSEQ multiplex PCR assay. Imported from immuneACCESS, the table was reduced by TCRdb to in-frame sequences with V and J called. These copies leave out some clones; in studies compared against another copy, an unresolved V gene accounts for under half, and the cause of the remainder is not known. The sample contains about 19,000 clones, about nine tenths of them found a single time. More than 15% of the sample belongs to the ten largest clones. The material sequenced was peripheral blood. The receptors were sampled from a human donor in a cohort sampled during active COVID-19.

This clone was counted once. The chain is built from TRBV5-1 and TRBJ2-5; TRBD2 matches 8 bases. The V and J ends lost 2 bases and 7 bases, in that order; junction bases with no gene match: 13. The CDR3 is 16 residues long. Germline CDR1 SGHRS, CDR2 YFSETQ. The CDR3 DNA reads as TGCGCCAGCAGCTTACCCCCAGCGGGGGCCCAGTTGACCCAGTACTTC. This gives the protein CASSLPPAGAQLTQYF.

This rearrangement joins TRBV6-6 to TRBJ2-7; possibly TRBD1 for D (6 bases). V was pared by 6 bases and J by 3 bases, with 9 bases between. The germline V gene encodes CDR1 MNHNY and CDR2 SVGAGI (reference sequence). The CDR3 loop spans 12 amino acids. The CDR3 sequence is CASSLDSYEQYF. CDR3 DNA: TGTGCCAGCAGCCTGGACAGCTACGAGCAGTACTTC.

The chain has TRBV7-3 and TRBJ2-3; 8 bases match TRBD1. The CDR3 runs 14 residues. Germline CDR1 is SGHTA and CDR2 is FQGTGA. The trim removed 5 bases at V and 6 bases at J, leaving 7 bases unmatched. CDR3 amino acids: CASSIQGAGDTQYF. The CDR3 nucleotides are TGTGCCAGCAGCATCCAGGGGGCTGGGGATACGCAGTATTTT.

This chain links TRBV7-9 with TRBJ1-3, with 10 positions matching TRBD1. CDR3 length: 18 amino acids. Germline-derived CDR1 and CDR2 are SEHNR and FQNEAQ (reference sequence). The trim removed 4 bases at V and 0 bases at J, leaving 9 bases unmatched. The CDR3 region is CASSSPGQGTSSGNTIYF. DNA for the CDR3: TGTGCCAGCAGCTCACCGGGACAGGGGACGAGCTCTGGAAACACCATATATTTT.

Here the CDR3 reads CASSHPGGGSTDTQYF. CDR3 bases: TGTGCCAGCAGCCACCCTGGAGGAGGCAGCACAGATACGCAGTATTTT. The gene calls are TRBV3-1 (or the pseudogene TRBV3-2) and TRBJ2-3; perhaps TRBD2 as D (5 bases). CDR3 length equals 16 residues. V was pared by 3 bases and J by 0 bases, with 13 bases between. Germline CDR1 and CDR2: LGHDT and YNNKEL (reference sequence).